This T cell receptor beta chain emerged from a study of cytomegalovirus exposure and HLA in healthy donors (dated by TCRdb to the late 2010s). For the wider study: An earlier analysis of some 600 of the donors reported 276 Gb of sequence data and 95 million to 140 million unique TCR beta sequences obtained from roughly 180 million T cells. An early release covering over 500 HLA-typed donors comprised 250 to 350 gigabases of sequencing data and some 79 million unique TCR sequences. Of the approximately 400 genotyped donors, over 80% were placed in the genetic ancestry cluster associated with self-reported Caucasian donors. The aim of the study was to test whether cataloging public T cell receptors could identify signatures of past pathogen exposure. The study used immunosequencing to profile the T cell repertoires of 666 subjects and linked those repertoires to cytomegalovirus serostatus. In addition to the first cohort of approximately 650 subjects, a separate validation cohort of 120 different subjects was used. The study combined high-throughput TCR immunosequencing, statistical association of individual TCRs with disease status, and machine learning to predict cytomegalovirus infection status. In a later analysis, previously published TCR beta repertoires from hundreds of donors were re-analyzed and high-resolution HLA genotyping was added so that TCR occurrence patterns could be studied. The later analysis used no new phenotypic data to find candidate immune exposures, relying instead on TCR beta sequences and their occurrence across donors. In an earlier analysis of 500 to 650 of the donors, high-throughput TCR beta sequencing was used to judge whether each TCR beta V gene segment behaved as functional or pseudogenic. Alongside the repertoire data, information on donor age, sex, ethnicity and CMV serostatus was compiled. A later genetic analysis used genome-wide SNP genotypes for about 65% of the roughly 700 donors, treating that subset as a discovery cohort. All discovery cohort repertoires had been generated using a single sequencing platform. HLA typing covered class I and class II loci at four-digit resolution. The number of donors typed differed by locus, with roughly 629-640 for A, B, C, DRB1 and DQB1, roughly 520 for DQA1, under 610 for DPA1, and approximately 470 for DPB1. Roughly five DR-DQ haplotypes were treated as single units for association and clustering because of strong linkage in the cohort. On average, around 230,000 unique TCR beta nucleotide sequences were sequenced per donor among a few hundred genotyped donors of the cohort, with around 19% of those sequences being non-productive.

Of note for this clone: Its antigen is still unknown. No clone much larger than this one lies a single base away; base qualities are absent.

Library construction relied on the immunoSEQ multiplex PCR assay. A mixture of 60 forward primers for TCR Vbeta segments and 13 reverse primers for TCR Jbeta segments was used in the multiplex PCR. Amplification of the CDR3 region of rearranged TCR beta genes was performed with a multiplex PCR assay on genomic DNA. On the Illumina HiSeq System, the amplified TCR beta libraries were sequenced as 87-base-pair reads. In the original analysis: Across the 600 to 700 repertoires, a later analysis counted tens of millions of unique TCR beta chains, 9.5 million to 12 million of which were shared by at least two donors. A nearest-neighbor algorithm error-corrected the raw reads and collapsed the reads into unique sequences, merging closely related sequences to remove PCR and sequencing errors. CDR3 sequences were aligned to IMGT reference sequences to assign V, D and J gene segments. For a sequence to be retained, a match of at least six nucleotides was required to both a V gene segment and a J gene segment. A rearrangement counted as productive if the CDR3 had no stop codons and remained in frame with V and J, and every other rearrangement counted as non-productive. CDR3 was defined according to IMGT convention as the region running from the second conserved V-encoded cysteine to the conserved J-encoded phenylalanine. The earlier analysis of approximately 590 of the donors excluded any sequence lacking an unambiguous match to a single V gene segment. In an earlier analysis of 450 to 700 of the donors, V segments were called functional above 56.7% productive rearrangements and were called segregating when the between-donor standard deviation exceeded 5%. A statistical classification framework was built for diagnosing cytomegalovirus status from the catalog of TCR beta chain sequences. A later analysis assigned V and J genes by comparing TCR nucleotide sequences with IMGT/GENE-DB human TR gene sequences. Using the TCRdist pipeline, a later analysis assigned CDR3 sequences along with most-parsimonious VDJ recombination scenarios. A later analysis defined each TCR beta chain by its CDR3 amino acid sequence plus V-gene family, and excluded reads lacking a unique V-gene family. In a later analysis, several hundred highly shared, low-generation-probability nucleotide sequences were removed to address suspected cross-contamination and a sequencing artifact. A later analysis calculated a clonal expansion index for each public chain from normalized within-repertoire ranks of inferred template counts. Generation probabilities in a later analysis came from a VDJ recombination model fitted to out-of-frame rearrangements, and those results were checked against IGoR. In a later analysis, hypergeometric tests were used to score TCR-TCR, TCR-HLA and TCR-CMV co-occurrence, with a repertoire-size bias correction applied to TCR pairs. False discovery rates were estimated in a later analysis by permuting HLA or CMV assignments 20 times. In a later analysis, co-occurring TCRs were grouped using DBSCAN, with TCRdist sequence similarity added in when clustering inside HLA-allele-positive subsets. For co-occurrence clustering, repertoires with fewer than 30,000 or more than 120,000 public chains were excluded, along with roughly five repertoires with anomalous nucleotide sharing. TCRdb retrieved this table from immuneACCESS and kept in-frame rearrangements only. Not all clones are present; in checked studies, unresolved V genes account for under half, and no reason is known for the remainder. V and J calls and clone size follow that table, whereas D and trimming were derived from the DNA. For this sample there are 130,000 or so clones; about 8.5% appear just once. The ten largest clonotypes hold 5.5% of the sample.

The CDR3 goes from the cysteine to the phenylalanine over 16 residues. CDR3 DNA is the only sequence kept; it has 48 bases, read in frame from the first base. According to the germline V gene (reference sequence), CDR1 reads LNHDA and CDR2 reads SQIVND. V is reduced by 1 base and J by 1 base, leaving a spacing of 10 bases between them. Results and caveats for the whole study, not just this receptor: Most CMV-associated TCR beta chains appeared to be HLA-restricted in a later analysis, and the HLA associations seemed to be driven largely by CMV exposure. A later genetic analysis reported fewer N-insertions in productive TCRs among donors in an Asian-associated ancestry cluster than the roughly 640-donor mean. Because counts were too low, some 16 rarely observed V segments, including chromosome 9 orphons, were excluded from the earlier analysis of 587 of the donors. Because some donors lacked HLA typing at each locus, the association tests relied only on the typed subset. According to a later analysis, parvovirus B19, influenza, CMV and Epstein-Barr virus appeared linked to several top co-occurrence clusters. Some IMGT-functional V segments, including TRBV6-2 and TRBV6-3, could not be told apart with the 87-base-pair reads, so those segments were excluded. According to a later analysis, TCR association rates differed among HLA loci, with DRB1 alleles showing the most associated TCRs and HLA-C alleles showing the fewest. The authors suggested that the approach could potentially be generalized to other disease states and immunological phenotypes. The presence/absence analyses assumed that sequencing depth was roughly uniform across donors, and that assumption may not be true. In an earlier analysis of over 550 of the donors, most TCR beta V segments were observed in productive rearrangements about 87% or about 30% of the time, broadly matching IMGT annotations. A later genetic analysis associated a missense DCLRE1C variant with V-gene and J-gene trimming of TCR beta chains, and an independent cohort replicated the association. The study gave a list of about 160 TCR beta chains associated with cytomegalovirus. Correlated functional status among segregating V segments might be attributable to linkage disequilibrium, but an unknown experimental factor could not be ruled out. Cytomegalovirus status was reported to be diagnosed by the classifier with high specificity and sensitivity in both the original and validation cohorts. CMV serostatus was the only immune exposure information available for the cohort. Assigning TCR associations to individual alleles was difficult when HLA alleles, especially DR and DQ, strongly co-occurred. In this cohort, only TCR beta chains were sequenced, and detectable features were limited by the absence of alpha or paired-chain data. A further reported finding was that TCR beta sequences accurately predicted the HLA-A and HLA-B alleles for most subjects in the first cohort. Across donors, most TCR sequences were observed very rarely, whereas some public TCRs were present in many individuals. In vitro tests confirmed that three of the cytomegalovirus-associated TCR beta chains recognize cytomegalovirus antigens. Specific HLA alleles were associated with 15,000 to 20,000 TCR beta sequences at a false discovery rate of 0.05 in a later analysis. A cluster of highly shared sequence variants was judged likely to represent a technical artifact of the sequencing pipeline. Compared with equally common non-associated chains, HLA-associated TCR beta chains in a later analysis were more clonally expanded and had lower generation probabilities.

The cohort consisted of 666 healthy bone marrow donors. All cohort members were sampled while nominally healthy, although unrecorded immune exposures were likely present. The donor was CMV seronegative and belonged to the group of over 350 seronegative cohort members. Each donor provided a peripheral blood sample, and peripheral blood mononuclear cells were used for TCR beta sequencing. Genomic DNA was extracted from the blood cell samples with the Qiagen DNeasy Blood Extraction Kit. The sequence joins TRBV19 to TRBJ1-4, with the D gene too uncertain to name. This receptor was obtained from a man aged 40-49 years in good health and CMV-seronegative. Sequencing input: PBMCs. Here is the DNA: TGTGCCAGTAGTATAGGGTTCACTTTAACTAATGAAAAACTGTTTTTT. Translated, it gives CASSIGFTLTNEKLFF.